The rows below give T cell receptor beta chains drawn from one sample of a study of spatial heterogeneity in lung cancer. Each CDR3 protein is one row after TCRdb ran MiXCR on the 5' RACE reads. The sample yields 30,000 to 45,000 distinct CDR3 sequences, less than 8.5% seen once. The source was PBMCs, collected at surgery. These receptors all stem from a female donor with early-stage non-small cell lung cancer. CDR3s include the opening cysteine and the closing phenylalanine or tryptophan. D genes are given only for firm matches. Not every row has a clone size; where given, it reads once, few, many or a size class.

NA	TRBV7-8	TRBJ1-2	TRBD1	TGTGCCAGCAGCCTAATTCAGGGGGGTGGCTATGGCTACACCTTC	CASSLIQGGGYGYTF
NA	TRBV5-4	TRBJ2-1	TRBD2	TGTGCCAGCAGACTTCTAGCGGGGAACTACAATGAGCAGTTCTTC	CASRLLAGNYNEQFF
many	TRBV3-1	TRBJ1-4	NA	TGTGCCAGCACCCTGGGGGAAAAACTGTTTTTT	CASTLGEKLFF
many	TRBV28	TRBJ1-3	NA	TGTGCCAGCAGCTCGGAACACTCTGGAAACACCATATATTTT	CASSSEHSGNTIYF
NA	TRBV9	TRBJ2-5	NA	TGTGCCAGCAGCCCCCCTTTACAAGAGACCCAGTACTTC	CASSPPLQETQYF
many	TRBV9	TRBJ2-3	TRBD2	TGTGCCAGCAGCGTACTTGGTAGCGGGGGATCCGGAGATACGCAGTATTTT	CASSVLGSGGSGDTQYF
many	TRBV29-1	TRBJ2-7	TRBD1	TGCAGCGTTGACGGACAGGGTATCCACGAGCAGTACTTC	CSVDGQGIHEQYF
many	TRBV20-1	TRBJ2-3	TRBD1	TGCAGTGCTCCACAGGGGTATACGCAGTATTTT	CSAPQGYTQYF
many	TRBV7-8	TRBJ2-3	TRBD2	TGTGCCAGCAGCGGGACTAGCGGGCCCGAAACGCAGTATTTT	CASSGTSGPETQYF
few	TRBV7-2	TRBJ2-3	TRBD2	TGTGCCAGCAGCCCCCTAGCGGGGGGGTCAGCAGATACGCAGTATTTT	CASSPLAGGSADTQYF
many	TRBV2	TRBJ2-5	TRBD2	TGTGCCAGCAGTGAAGGACTAGCTCAGTTACAAGAGACCCAGTACTTC	CASSEGLAQLQETQYF
NA	TRBV10-3	TRBJ2-7	TRBD1	TGTGCCATCAGGATGGGACAGGGGGCGCAGGGGGAGCAGTACTTC	CAIRMGQGAQGEQYF
many	TRBV3-1	TRBJ2-1	TRBD2	TGTGCCAGCAGAGGCGGGGGGGCCGTCCGGCGGTTCTTC	CASRGGGAVRRFF
NA	TRBV5-5	TRBJ2-1	NA	TGTGCCAGCAGCTTGTCCCTCCGGGACAATGAGCAGTTCTTC	CASSLSLRDNEQFF
few	TRBV6-1	TRBJ2-7	TRBD2	TGTGCCAGCAGTGAAGTAGCGGGGTCGTCCTACGAGCAGTACTTC	CASSEVAGSSYEQYF
NA	TRBV7-3	TRBJ2-3	NA	TGTGCCAGCAGCTTAAATCCGGGTAGCACAGATACGCAGTATTTT	CASSLNPGSTDTQYF
few	TRBV5-1	TRBJ2-7	TRBD1	TGCGCCAGCAGCCCGGGGACAGGGAGTGGCTCCTACGAGCAGTACTTC	CASSPGTGSGSYEQYF
NA	TRBV20-1	TRBJ1-4	NA	TGCAGTGCTACTACAGGGTCTAATGAAAAACTGTTTTTT	CSATTGSNEKLFF
many	TRBV11-2	TRBJ2-3	NA	TGTGCCAGCAGCTACCGACTCACCAGCAGCACAGATACGCAGTATTTT	CASSYRLTSSTDTQYF
few	TRBV9	TRBJ2-3	NA	TGTGCCAGCAGCGTAGAGCCTAGCTGGAGCACAGATACGCAGTATTTT	CASSVEPSWSTDTQYF
NA	TRBV6-6	TRBJ2-1	NA	TGTGCCAGCAGTTACTTCGCAGACAATGAGCAGTTCTTC	CASSYFADNEQFF
NA	TRBV5-4	TRBJ1-1	NA	TGTGCCAGCAGCCGGCCGCCCGACAACACTGAAGCTTTCTTT	CASSRPPDNTEAFF
NA	TRBV4-1	TRBJ1-1	NA	TGCGCCAGCAGCCGCGTTTGGGGGATCGACACTGAAGCTTTCTTT	CASSRVWGIDTEAFF
many	TRBV28	TRBJ2-7	TRBD2	TGTGCCAGCAGTAAGCAGACTAGCGGGACACGGGACGAGCAGTACTTC	CASSKQTSGTRDEQYF
NA	TRBV12-3/TRBV12-4	TRBJ1-2	NA	TGTGCCAGCAGTTTAATTCCCTTCCACCCGGGCGGTGGGGGCTACACCTTC	CASSLIPFHPGGGGYTF
NA	TRBV7-8	TRBJ1-2	TRBD1	TGTGCCAGCAGCCCCTCGGACAGGGGGCGAAGCTACACCTTC	CASSPSDRGRSYTF